The rows below give T cell receptor beta chains drawn from one sample of a study of blood T cell repertoires in COVID-19. Clones were read by immunoSEQ multiplex PCR, and TCRdb kept only the in-frame ones, dropping some. The data show around 160,000 clones, about 85% seen once. Sequencing used peripheral blood. All receptors derive from a woman between 35 and 50 years old with active or convalescent COVID-19. The CDR3 runs from the conserved cysteine through the conserved F or W. A D gene is named only where the DNA matches it firmly. The listing skips clone size in some rows; elsewhere it reads once, few, many or a size class.

TRBD2	TRBV3-1/TRBV3-2	.	TRBJ2-5	TGTGCCAGCAGCCAAGGACTAGCGGAGATTCAAGAGACCCAGTACTTC	CASSQGLAEIQETQYF
TRBD1	TRBV30	.	TRBJ2-5	TGTGCCTGGAGAAACAGGGGGCAAGAGACCCAGTACTTC	CAWRNRGQETQYF
.	TRBV10-1	once	TRBJ2-3	TGCGCCAGCAGTGATGGCTTTAGCACAGATACGCAGTATTTT	CASSDGFSTDTQYF
.	TRBV6-1	.	TRBJ1-6	TGTGCCAGCAGTGAAGGATCGGCAGGCATTTTTAATTCACCCCTCCACTTT	CASSEGSAGIFNSPLHF
TRBD1	TRBV5-5	.	TRBJ2-7	TGTGCCAGCAGCTTGGACAGGGGTAAGCAGTACTTC	CASSLDRGKQYF
TRBD2	TRBV5-1	.	TRBJ2-1	TGCGCCAGCAGCTTAGGGACTAGCGGGAGCAGCGAGCAGTTCTTC	CASSLGTSGSSEQFF
.	TRBV10-3	.	TRBJ1-2	TGTGCCATCAGTGAGCCGGACAACTCTTCCTATGGCTACACCTTC	CAISEPDNSSYGYTF
.	TRBV7-9	.	TRBJ1-3	TGTGCCAGCAGAAGACATTCCTCTGGAAACACCATATATTTT	CASRRHSSGNTIYF
.	TRBV14	once	TRBJ1-2	TGTGCCAGCAGCCAAGACCGGGGGGGATATGGCTACACCTTC	CASSQDRGGYGYTF
.	TRBV5-4	once	TRBJ1-4	TGTGCCAGCAGCTTGGCCGGTAATGAAAAACTGTTTTTT	CASSLAGNEKLFF
.	TRBV2	.	TRBJ2-2	TGTGCCCGGAGGGACAGCAACACCGGGGAGCTGTTTTTT	CARRDSNTGELFF
.	TRBV14	.	TRBJ2-6	TGTGCCAGCAGCCCCCTGGGCCCGACGGGGGCCAACGTCCTGACTTTC	CASSPLGPTGANVLTF
TRBD2	TRBV10-3	.	TRBJ2-1	TGTGCCATCAGTGAGGGGGGTGCTAGCGGGAGCCCTCTTTACAATGAGCAGTTCTTC	CAISEGGASGSPLYNEQFF
.	TRBV18	few	TRBJ1-2	TGTGCCAGCTCAATCCCCAACGTGGGGGGGCATGGCTACACCTTC	CASSIPNVGGHGYTF
TRBD1	TRBV5-1	.	TRBJ2-7	TGCGCCAGCAGCTTGGGGGGGACAGCCCTAGTCTACGAGCAGTACTTC	CASSLGGTALVYEQYF
.	TRBV7-6	few	TRBJ1-1	TGTGCCAGCAGCTTAAATACCAGGGTGAACACTGAAGCTTTCTTT	CASSLNTRVNTEAFF
TRBD2	TRBV6-1	.	TRBJ2-3	TGTGCCAGCAGTGAACGCCAGCGGGAGTCCCCAGATACGCAGTATTTT	CASSERQRESPDTQYF
TRBD2	TRBV10-3	.	TRBJ2-3	TGTGCCATCAGTGGACTAGCTTTGGCAGATACGCAGTATTTT	CAISGLALADTQYF
.	TRBV11-2	.	TRBJ2-7	TGTGCCAGCAGCTTAGTTAACGAGCAGTACTTC	CASSLVNEQYF
TRBD1	TRBV7-8	.	TRBJ1-2	TGTGCCAGCAGCTTAGGGACAGGGAACTATGGCTACACCTTC	CASSLGTGNYGYTF
.	TRBV4-1	once	TRBJ2-1	TGCGCCAGCAGCCAATATAGACATGGACTAACGGCCGCCTACAATGAGCAGTTCTTC	CASSQYRHGLTAAYNEQFF
TRBD1	TRBV28	once	TRBJ1-2	TGTGCCAGCAGTCACAGGGGGCTTACTAACTATGGCTACACCTTC	CASSHRGLTNYGYTF
TRBD1	TRBV6-5	.	TRBJ1-2	TGTGCCATCCGGGACAGGGGTCATCATGGCTACACCTTC	CAIRDRGHHGYTF
TRBD1	TRBV27	.	TRBJ1-2	TGTGCCAGCAGTCTGACAGGGAACTATGGCTACACCTTC	CASSLTGNYGYTF
.	TRBV10-3	.	TRBJ2-7	TGTGCCATCAGTGGTACAGGCGACGAGCAGTACTTC	CAISGTGDEQYF
TRBD2	TRBV28	.	TRBJ2-5	TGTGCCAGCAGTTCCCCCATGACCGGGACTAGGAGTGAGACCCAGTACTTC	CASSSPMTGTRSETQYF
.	TRBV10-3	once	TRBJ1-1	TGTGCCATCAGTGACATCGGACAGAACGGACTTGAAGCTTTCTTT	CAISDIGQNGLEAFF
.	TRBV7-2	.	TRBJ1-5	TGTGCCAGCAGCTTAGGGACAGTAAGTGAGCCCCAGCATTTT	CASSLGTVSEPQHF
TRBD1	TRBV10-3	.	TRBJ2-7	TGTGCCATCAGTCAGGGGGCGAGGTCCGGATCGGGGGAGCAGTACTTC	CAISQGARSGSGEQYF
.	TRBV14	.	TRBJ2-1	TGTGCCAGCAGCCAAGATATCAAAGCCCCGGATGAGCAGTTCTTC	CASSQDIKAPDEQFF
.	TRBV7-2	once	TRBJ1-5	TGTGCCAGCAGCCTCGGGGGGGTTGGCAATCAGCCCCAGCATTTT	CASSLGGVGNQPQHF
TRBD1	TRBV11-2	.	TRBJ2-7	TGTGCCAGCAGCGCCCTGACAGGGAGCCACGAGCAGTACTTC	CASSALTGSHEQYF
TRBD2	TRBV5-1	.	TRBJ2-2	TGCGCCAGCAGCTCGACTAGCGGGGGCACCGGGGAGCTGTTTTTT	CASSSTSGGTGELFF
TRBD1	TRBV13	.	TRBJ2-1	TGTGCCAGCAGCCTTGGGACAGCCTACAATGAGCAGTTCTTC	CASSLGTAYNEQFF
.	TRBV25-1	.	TRBJ1-1	TGTGCCAGCTGGGGCAACACTGAAGCTTTCTTT	CASWGNTEAFF
.	TRBV29-1	.	TRBJ1-3	TGCAGCGTTGCCCACGGGAGCTCTGGAAACACCATATATTTT	CSVAHGSSGNTIYF
.	TRBV27	.	TRBJ1-2	TGTGCCAGCAGTTTAGCGGGGAGCTATGGCTACACCTTC	CASSLAGSYGYTF
.	TRBV6-6	.	TRBJ1-4	TGTGCCAGCAGTTACCTGAATGAAAAACTGTTTTTT	CASSYLNEKLFF
.	TRBV27	.	TRBJ1-2	TGTGCCAGCAGTTTTGCACGCCGGAACTATGGCTACACCTTC	CASSFARRNYGYTF
.	TRBV2	.	TRBJ1-5	TGTGCCAGCAGGGCAGTTAGCAATCAGCCCCAGCATTTT	CASRAVSNQPQHF
.	TRBV28	few	TRBJ1-2	TGTGCCAGCAGTTTAGGGGCGGCTTCCCCGTATGGCTACACCTTC	CASSLGAASPYGYTF
.	TRBV6-1	once	TRBJ2-5	TGTGCCAGCAGTGAGTGGTTCGGGGCGGGGCCGCAAGAGACCCAGTACTTC	CASSEWFGAGPQETQYF
.	TRBV10-1	.	TRBJ1-1	TGCGCCAGCAGTGAGTCGTCTGGAGACACTGAAGCTTTCTTT	CASSESSGDTEAFF
.	TRBV27	.	TRBJ2-7	TGTGCCAGCAGTCCGGTGGACAGATTTTACGAGCAGTACTTC	CASSPVDRFYEQYF
.	TRBV4-1	.	TRBJ1-4	TGCGCCAGCAGCCAAGTATGGGTCAGCCAGACTTGGGCAACTAATGAAAAACTGTTTTTT	CASSQVWVSQTWATNEKLFF
.	TRBV18	once	TRBJ1-2	TGTGCCAGCTCGGTTGACAGTCACTATGGCTACACCTTC	CASSVDSHYGYTF
TRBD2	TRBV27	.	TRBJ2-1	TGTGCCAGCAGTTTACCCGTACTAGCGGGAGGGCCTCATGAGCAGTTCTTC	CASSLPVLAGGPHEQFF
.	TRBV19	.	TRBJ1-1	TGTGCCAGTAGTACAGGGTTCACTGAAGCTTTCTTT	CASSTGFTEAFF
.	TRBV5-1	.	TRBJ2-3	TGCGCCAGCAGCTTGGGACAGTACCACTCAGCAGATACGCAGTATTTT	CASSLGQYHSADTQYF
.	TRBV3-1/TRBV3-2	.	TRBJ1-3	TGTGCCAGCAGCCAGAGGTCCGGGGGAAACACCATATATTTT	CASSQRSGGNTIYF
TRBD2	TRBV11-2	few	TRBJ2-1	TGTGCCAGCAGCCAAGGCTATGCTAGCGGGGAGTTCTTC	CASSQGYASGEFF
.	TRBV12-3/TRBV12-4	.	TRBJ1-1	TGTGCCAGCAGTTCAGAGAACACTGAAGCTTTCTTT	CASSSENTEAFF
.	TRBV11-2	few	TRBJ1-3	TGTGCCAGCAGCTTATCAGGGTCTGGAAACACCATATATTTT	CASSLSGSGNTIYF
.	TRBV19	.	TRBJ1-1	TGTGCCAGTAGCCCGGGGGTGAACACTGAAGCTTTCTTT	CASSPGVNTEAFF
.	TRBV30	.	TRBJ1-5	TGTGCCTGGAGTGTACAGAGGCAGGGAAGGGGTCAGCCCCAGCATTTT	CAWSVQRQGRGQPQHF
TRBD1	TRBV28	few	TRBJ2-6	TGTGCCAGCAGTGTAACTACAGGGGGCATGTCTGGGGCCAACGTCCTGACTTTC	CASSVTTGGMSGANVLTF
TRBD1	TRBV10-1	.	TRBJ1-2	TGCGCCCGAGCCTCATTGAGGGACAGGGTACATGGCTACACCTTC	CARASLRDRVHGYTF
TRBD1	TRBV15	.	TRBJ1-2	TGTGCCACCAGCAGTGGACAGGGGGCTTCCTCGGACTATGGCTACACCTTC	CATSSGQGASSDYGYTF
TRBD2	TRBV9	.	TRBJ2-1	TGTGCCAGCAGCGTAGTGGGGGGGGATTACAATGAGCAGTTCTTC	CASSVVGGDYNEQFF
.	TRBV27	.	TRBJ1-1	TGTGCCAGCAGTCCCCATGGGCAGATGAACACTGAAGCTTTCTTT	CASSPHGQMNTEAFF